A single sample is the source of the 26 T cell receptor beta chains below, sequenced in a study of beta chain features in type 1 diabetes. Of the isolated RNA, all was reverse transcribed, and so the sequenced material was expressed TCRB transcripts. The method was immunoSEQ multiplex PCR; TCRdb's version includes in-frame clones alone and lacks a portion of them. The sample holds 300,000 to 400,000 clones, approximately 11% seen once. Sequenced: naive CD4+ T cells from blood. These receptors were taken from a woman under 40 in good health.

This clone occurred a few times. V gene TRBV25-1 combines with J gene TRBJ1-2; D unclear. CDR1 is MGHDK, CDR2 SYGVNS, per germline. V was cut by 1 base and J by 4 bases, with 10 bases left in between. The CDR3 contains 14 residues. CDR3 amino acids: CASSELAAAYGYTF. The DNA for the CDR3 is TGTGCCAGCAGTGAATTGGCGGCGGCCTATGGCTACACCTTC.

This chain uses TRBV9 with TRBJ2-2; TRBD2 is a possible D gene (5 bases). The CDR3 consists of 16 residues. CDR1 is SGDLS, CDR2 YYNGEE, per germline. V lost 0 bases and J lost 4, with 13 bases in between. This chain's CDR3 is CASSVAGTSGTGELFF. CDR3 coding DNA: TGTGCCAGCAGCGTAGCGGGCACTAGTGGCACCGGGGAGCTGTTTTTT.

This clone was observed a few times. The rearrangement links TRBV7-3 to TRBJ2-5; a weak D match, TRBD1 (5 bases). Deletions cut 5 bases from V and 3 bases from J, with 19 bases between. This CDR3 spans 16 amino acids. Per germline, CDR1 SGHTA and CDR2 FQGTGA. The DNA for the CDR3 is TGTGCCAGCAGCCCATCCGCTGGGCAGGGCGAAGAGACCCAGTACTTC. Protein product: CASSPSAGQGEETQYF.

The chain links TRBV4-3 to TRBJ2-2, with TRBD1 as a possible D gene (5 bases). The CDR3 is 17 amino acids. V was shortened by 4 bases and J by 0 bases, with 15 bases between the two germline ends. Per the germline V gene, CDR1 is LGHNA and CDR2 is YSLEER. The CDR3 DNA follows: TGCGCCAGCAGCCGTTCTGAAAGGGGCGCGAACACCGGGGAGCTGTTTTTT. This translates into CASSRSERGANTGELFF.

The chain links TRBV28 to TRBJ1-5, with D possibly matching TRBD1 (5 bases). There are 12 residues in the CDR3. Germline V gives CDR1 MDHEN, CDR2 SYDVKM. V was cut by 7 bases and J by 6 bases, with 10 bases left in between. CDR3 DNA: TGTGCCAGCACCTCAGGGTCTCAGCCCCAGCATTTT. It encodes CASTSGSQPQHF.

The rearrangement joins TRBV18 to TRBJ1-4; D is possibly TRBD1 (6 bases). Trimming removed 5 bases from V and 5 bases from J, with 9 bases in between. The CDR3 length is 13 residues. Germline loops: CDR1 KGHSH, CDR2 LQKENI. The CDR3 DNA sequence: TGTGCCAGCTCAACAGGACAGAATGAAAAACTGTTTTTT. This codes for CASSTGQNEKLFF.

This clone was counted a few times. The rearrangement uses TRBV7-3 and TRBJ1-1; D remains unclear. The V end lost 2 bases, the J end lost 6 bases, and 10 bases lay between the germline ends. Germline CDR1 and CDR2: SGHTA and FQGTGA. This CDR3 spans 13 amino acids. The CDR3: CASSLRQEAEAFF. In DNA, the CDR3 is TGTGCCAGCAGCTTACGGCAGGAGGCTGAAGCTTTCTTT.

The chain uses TRBV28 and TRBJ2-4, with 7 positions matching TRBD1. CDR3 length: 12 residues. V lost 4 bases to trimming and J lost 6 bases; unmatched junction nucleotides: 0. Germline lookup yields CDR1 MDHEN and CDR2 SYDVKM. CDR3 residues: CASSYRGNIQYF. CDR3 coding DNA: TGTGCCAGCAGTTACAGGGGAAACATTCAGTACTTC.

V usage is TRBV10-3 and J usage is TRBJ2-3; D ambiguous. V was clipped by 6 bases and J by 4 bases, with 14 bases between them. The CDR3 has 14 residues. Looked up from germline, CDR1 is ENHRY and CDR2 is SYGVKD. The CDR3 loop reads CAIRSLDQADTQYF. CDR3 sequence (DNA): TGTGCCATCAGGTCCCTAGATCAAGCAGATACGCAGTATTTT.

This chain connects TRBV7-2 to TRBJ1-2; TRBD1 is a possible D gene (6 bases). Trimming shortened V by 1 base and J by 7 bases, and 10 bases separated the two germline ends. The length of the CDR3 is 13 residues. Germline CDR1 SGHTA, CDR2 FQGNSA. The CDR3 DNA reads as TGTGCCAGCAGCTTAGGACAGGCCACTGGCTACACCTTC. Protein sequence: CASSLGQATGYTF.

The chain couples TRBV28 to TRBJ2-6, with a possible D match to TRBD2 (6 bases). Trimming stripped 10 bases from V and 1 base from J, with 20 bases between. There are 17 residues in the CDR3. Per the germline V gene, CDR1 is MDHEN and CDR2 is SYDVKM. CDR3: CATRTGTPWSGANVLTF. CDR3 DNA sequence: TGTGCCACCAGAACGGGGACTCCCTGGTCTGGGGCCAACGTCCTGACTTTC.

This clone turned up a few times. V and J are TRBV5-6 and TRBJ2-7; the match to TRBD2 covers 7 bases. This CDR3 has 15 residues. The germline gives CDR1 SGHDT, CDR2 YYEEEE. V gave up 3 bases and J gave up 3 bases; unmatched junction bases: 9. The CDR3 loop is CASSYIRGGLYEQYF. The CDR3 DNA sequence: TGTGCCAGCAGCTACATCCGGGGAGGGCTCTACGAGCAGTACTTC.

The chain couples TRBV6-1 to TRBJ1-2; D unresolved. Germline V gives CDR1 MNHNS, CDR2 SASEGT. This CDR3 is built from 14 residues. The V gene lost 2 bases and the J gene lost 3 bases, with 10 bases spanning the gap. CDR3 DNA sequence: TGTGCCAGCAGTGAAACCGTCAGTTACTATGGCTACACCTTC. Protein: CASSETVSYYGYTF.

The chain has TRBV29-1 and TRBJ2-1, with 7 bases aligning to TRBD2. The length of the CDR3 is 13 residues. The trim removed 7 bases at V and 5 bases at J, leaving 8 bases unmatched. Germline V lookup: CDR1 SQVTM, CDR2 ANQGSEA. The CDR3 DNA sequence: TGCAGCGCCCAGGCGGGAGTCGACAATGAGCAGTTCTTC. Translated, it gives CSAQAGVDNEQFF.

The genes are TRBV5-6 and TRBJ2-6; 8 positions match TRBD2. The CDR3 totals 16 residues. V shed 9 bases, J shed 0 bases, and the junction held 8 bases outside the gene matches. From germline, CDR1 is SGHDT and CDR2 YYEEEE. The CDR3 DNA is TGTGCCACGGGGGGGGAGCACTTCTCTGGGGCCAACGTCCTGACTTTC. Protein: CATGGEHFSGANVLTF.

The V and J genes are TRBV30 and TRBJ2-3; weak D call: TRBD1 (5 bases). The CDR3 spans 14 residues. Germline V CDR1 and CDR2: GTSNPN, SVGIG (reference sequence). V was cut by 5 bases and J by 0 bases, with 12 bases left in between. CDR3 region: CAWVPGFSTDTQYF. The DNA for the CDR3 is TGTGCCTGGGTCCCAGGGTTTAGCACAGATACGCAGTATTTT. The variable domain in full, completed from reference TRBV30 and TRBJ2-3, reads SQTIHQWPATLVQPVGSPLSLECTVEGTSNPNLYWYRQAAGRGLQLLFYSVGIGQISSEVPQNLSASRPQDRQFILSSKKLLLSDSGFYLCAWVPGFSTDTQYFGPGTRLTVL.

The chain joins TRBV18 to TRBJ2-7, with TRBD2 matching 10 bases. CDR1 KGHSH and CDR2 LQKENI come from the germline V gene. This CDR3 spans 17 amino acids. Unmatched junction bases numbered 7, after V lost 0 bases and J lost 2 bases. The CDR3 spells CASSPPGNLAGAYEQYF. The CDR3 nucleotides are TGTGCCAGCTCACCACCGGGTAACCTAGCGGGAGCCTACGAGCAGTACTTC.

CDR3 coding DNA: TGCAGCGTTGGGACAGGGAGGGTCGAGACCCAGTACTTC. The encoded protein is CSVGTGRVETQYF. This chain links TRBV29-1 with TRBJ2-5, with D possibly TRBD1 on 8 matching bases. The germline V gene has CDR1 SQVTM and CDR2 ANQGSEA. Trimming left V 4 bases short and J 5 bases short, with 14 bases between. The CDR3 extends over 13 amino acids.

The CDR3 here is CASSPPGTGTSFTGELFF. The CDR3 DNA follows: TGTGCCAGCAGCCCCCCCGGAACCGGGACTTCCTTCACCGGGGAGCTGTTTTTT. V is TRBV5-4 and J is TRBJ2-2; a possible D gene is TRBD2 (6 bases). CDR3 length: 18 residues. V was trimmed by 4 bases and J by 4 bases, leaving 23 bases between them. Germline loops: CDR1 SGHNT, CDR2 YYREEE (reference sequence).

This clone was detected a few times. The chain combines TRBV27 with TRBJ2-3; the match to TRBD2 covers 10 bases. V lost 6 bases and J lost 4; bases outside the gene matches: 13. CDR1 and CDR2 from the germline V gene are MNHEY and SMNVEV (reference sequence). This CDR3 spans 17 amino acids. As DNA, the CDR3 is TGTGCCAGCAGGTTCAACCCAGCGGGAGGGCCGCCAGATACGCAGTATTTT. The encoded protein is CASRFNPAGGPPDTQYF.

The chain joins TRBV7-9 to TRBJ2-6; TRBD2 is a possible D gene (5 bases). CDR1 is SEHNR and CDR2 is FQNEAQ in the germline V gene (reference sequence). This CDR3 comprises 15 residues. V was pared by 6 bases and J by 0 bases, with 9 bases between. The CDR3 spells CASSWAGSGANVLTF. CDR3 nucleotides: TGTGCCAGCAGTTGGGCGGGCTCTGGGGCCAACGTCCTGACTTTC. Looking up the rest from reference TRBV7-9 and TRBJ2-6 gives the full variable domain: DTGVSQNPRHKITKRGQNVTFRCDPISEHNRLYWYRQTLGQGPEFLTYFQNEAQLEKSRLLSDRFSAERPKGSFSTLEIQRTEQGDSAMYLCASSWAGSGANVLTFGAGSRLTVL.

This clone was observed a handful of times. In DNA form, the CDR3 reads TGTGCCAGCAGTTCTAGCGGGAGGCCCGTGGAGACCCAGTACTTC. It yields the protein CASSSSGRPVETQYF. The chain carries TRBV6-5 and TRBJ2-5; 11 bases are shared with TRBD2. V lost 4 bases, J lost 5 bases, and 6 bases stayed unmatched. Germline CDR1 and CDR2: MNHEY and SVGAGI. CDR3 length equals 15 residues.

The V call is TRBV6-5, the J call TRBJ2-1, with 11 bases fitting TRBD2. V was clipped by 7 bases and J by 3 bases; unmatched bases: 5. This CDR3 contains 15 residues. Per the germline V gene, CDR1 is MNHEY and CDR2 is SVGAGI. CDR3 nucleotide sequence: TGTGCCAGCAATATAGCGGGAGGGTTCTACAATGAGCAGTTCTTC. Translating gives CASNIAGGFYNEQFF.

This chain joins TRBV14 and TRBJ2-5; 12 bases line up with TRBD2. Trimming took 0 bases from V and 7 from J; bases not matched to a gene: 9. CDR3 length: 17 amino acids. Germline-derived CDR1 and CDR2 are SGHDN and FVKESK. This CDR3 is CASSQDPGLAGLGTQYF. The DNA of the CDR3 is TGTGCCAGCAGCCAAGACCCGGGACTAGCGGGTCTGGGGACCCAGTACTTC.

J is TRBJ2-7 and V is TRBV19; TRBD1 aligns across 11 bases. Germline lookup yields CDR1 LNHDA and CDR2 SQIVND (reference sequence). The V and J ends lost 4 bases and 3 bases, in that order; junction bases with no gene match: 5. The CDR3 contains 15 residues. The chain's CDR3 is CASSNDGTGGYEQYF. The CDR3 region has the DNA TGTGCCAGTAGTAACGACGGGACAGGGGGCTACGAGCAGTACTTC.

The CDR3 is CASSLTGSGANYGYTF. Written as DNA, the CDR3 is TGTGCCAGCTCCCTGACGGGGTCAGGAGCTAACTATGGCTACACCTTC. The V and J genes are TRBV18 and TRBJ1-2; no firm D call. Germline V lookup: CDR1 KGHSH, CDR2 LQKENI. This CDR3 is 16 amino acids long. V was pared by 6 bases and J by 0 bases, with 17 bases between.